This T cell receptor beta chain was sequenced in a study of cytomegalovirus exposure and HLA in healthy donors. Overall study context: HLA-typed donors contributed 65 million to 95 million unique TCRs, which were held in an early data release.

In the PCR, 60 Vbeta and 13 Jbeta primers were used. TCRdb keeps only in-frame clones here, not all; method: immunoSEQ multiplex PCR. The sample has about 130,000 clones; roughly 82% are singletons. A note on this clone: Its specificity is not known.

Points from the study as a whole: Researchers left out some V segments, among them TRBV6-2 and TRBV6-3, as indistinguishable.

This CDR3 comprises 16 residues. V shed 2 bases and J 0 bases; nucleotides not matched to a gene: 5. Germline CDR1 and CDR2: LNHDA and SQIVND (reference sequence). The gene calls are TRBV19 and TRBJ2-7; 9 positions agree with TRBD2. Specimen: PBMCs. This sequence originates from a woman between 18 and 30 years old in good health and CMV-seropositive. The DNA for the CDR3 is TGTGCCAGTAGTATATCCGGGACTAGCTTCTCCTACGAGCAGTACTTC. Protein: CASSISGTSFSYEQYF. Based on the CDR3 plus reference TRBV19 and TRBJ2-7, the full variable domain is DGGITQSPKYLFRKEGQNVTLSCEQNLNHDAMYWYRQDPGQGLRLIYYSQIVNDFQKGDIAEGYSVSREKKESFPLTVTSAQKNPTAFYLCASSISGTSFSYEQYFGPGTRLTVT.